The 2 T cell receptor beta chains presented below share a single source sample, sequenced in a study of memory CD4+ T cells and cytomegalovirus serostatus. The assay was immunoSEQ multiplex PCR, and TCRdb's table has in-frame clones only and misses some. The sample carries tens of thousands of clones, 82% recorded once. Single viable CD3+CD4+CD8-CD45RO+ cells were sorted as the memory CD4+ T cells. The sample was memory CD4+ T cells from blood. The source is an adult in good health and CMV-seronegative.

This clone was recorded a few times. The CDR3 region is CASSAVGPPPLHF. The CDR3 DNA follows: TGTGCCAGCAGCGCCGTCGGACCGCCGCCCCTCCACTTT. The rearrangement links TRBV9 to TRBJ1-6; D ambiguous. This CDR3 has 13 residues. V was pared by 3 bases and J by 13 bases, with 14 bases between. Germline CDR1 reads SGDLS; CDR2 reads YYNGEE.

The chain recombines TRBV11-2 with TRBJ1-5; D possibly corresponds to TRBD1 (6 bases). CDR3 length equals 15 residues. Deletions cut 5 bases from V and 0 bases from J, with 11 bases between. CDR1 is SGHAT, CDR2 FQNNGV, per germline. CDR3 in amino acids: CASSRGAASNQPQHF. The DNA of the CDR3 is TGTGCCAGCAGCCGGGGGGCGGCTAGCAATCAGCCCCAGCATTTT.